The 17 T cell receptor beta chains below come from one sample, sequenced in a study of T cell responses to AZD1222 COVID-19 vaccine. Sequencing used immunoSEQ multiplex PCR; TCRdb keeps in-frame clones, though not all of them. The table shows roughly 180,000 clones, with 91% occurring only once. This sample comprised peripheral blood, obtained on day 0 of AZD1222 vaccination. These receptors were collected from an adult in good health.

The chain couples TRBV7-2 to TRBJ1-1, with D uncertain. Germline V CDR1 and CDR2: SGHTA, FQGNSA. Trimming stripped 1 base from V and 10 bases from J, with 10 bases between. This CDR3 contains 12 residues. CDR3 in DNA: TGTGCCAGCAGCTTAGTAACCGGGATAGCTTTCTTT. This translates into CASSLVTGIAFF.

This chain links TRBV7-6 with TRBJ1-5; 10 bases match TRBD1. V was pared by 4 bases and J by 6 bases, with 12 bases of the junction left unmatched. The CDR3 covers 17 residues. Germline V gene lookup returns CDR1 SGHVS and CDR2 FNYEAQ. The CDR3 protein is CASSSKTGGLDFQPQHF. In nucleotides, the CDR3 is TGTGCCAGCAGCTCCAAGACAGGGGGCCTCGATTTTCAGCCCCAGCATTTT.

This clone came up a few times. V gene TRBV29-1 combines with J gene TRBJ1-5; unclear D gene. CDR1 is SQVTM, CDR2 ANQGSEA, per germline. CDR3 length equals 13 residues. V dropped 4 bases and J dropped 0 bases, with 7 bases sitting between them. The CDR3 coding sequence is TGCAGCGTTGTCTCAGATAGCAATCAGCCCCAGCATTTT. Translated: CSVVSDSNQPQHF.

The J gene is TRBJ1-6, the V gene TRBV28; D not certain. The CDR3 covers 14 residues. V was shortened by 6 bases and J by 7 bases, with 13 bases between the two germline ends. Germline V gene data show CDR1 as MDHEN and CDR2 as SYDVKM. In nucleotides, the CDR3 is TGTGCCAGCAGGGCCTCTCGAGCCAATTCACCCCTCCACTTT. This encodes CASRASRANSPLHF.

This chain uses TRBV6-5 with TRBJ1-5, with D possibly being TRBD1 (6 bases). CDR3 size: 13 residues. Germline V gene lookup returns CDR1 MNHEY and CDR2 SVGAGI. V lost 5 bases to trimming and J lost 7 bases, with 12 bases between them. The CDR3: CASSRDTGQPQHF. The CDR3 coding sequence is TGTGCCAGCAGTCGGGACACAGGGCAGCCCCAGCATTTT.

This chain connects TRBV5-1 to TRBJ2-7, with TRBD1 identical over 8 bases. V was clipped by 4 bases and J by 3 bases; unmatched bases: 6. In germline, CDR1 is SGHRS, CDR2 YFSETQ. This CDR3 region has 14 residues. The CDR3 DNA is TGCGCCAGCAGCCTTCCGACAGGGGACTACGAGCAGTACTTC. Translated: CASSLPTGDYEQYF.

This CDR3 reads CAFDRDYGYTF. CDR3 nucleotides: TGTGCATTCGACAGGGACTATGGCTACACCTTC. This chain connects TRBV30 to TRBJ1-2, with TRBD1 matching over 7 bases. The CDR3 totals 11 residues. Germline-derived CDR1 and CDR2 are GTSNPN and SVGIG (reference sequence).

This chain connects TRBV29-1 to TRBJ1-3; the D is unclear. The V gene's germline CDR1 is SQVTM and CDR2 ANQGSEA. CDR3 length: 13 amino acids. V lost 3 bases and J lost 0, with 6 bases in between. The CDR3 nucleotides read TGCAGCGTTGAGGCAGTCTCTGGAAACACCATATATTTT. Translated, it gives CSVEAVSGNTIYF. The full variable domain, with the rest looked up from reference TRBV29-1 and TRBJ1-3, is SAVISQKPSRDICQRGTSLTIQCQVDSQVTMMFWYRQQPGQSLTLIATANQGSEATYESGFVIDKFPISRPNLTFSTLTVSNMSPEDSSIYLCSVEAVSGNTIYFGEGSWLTVV.

The chain links TRBV10-3 to TRBJ1-2; D remains ambiguous. The CDR3 consists of 12 residues. The germline V and J ends were trimmed by 11 bases and 3 bases, with 13 bases remaining between them. CDR1 and CDR2 (germline): ENHRY, SYGVKD. The DNA of the CDR3 is TGTGCCTCGCGGGCGCCTGACTATGGCTACACCTTC. It is translated as CASRAPDYGYTF.

Written as DNA, the CDR3 is TGTGCCAGCAGCTTCCGGGACAACGAAAAACTGTTTTTT. Its protein is CASSFRDNEKLFF. This chain connects TRBV9 to TRBJ1-4; D perhaps matches TRBD1 (6 bases). The CDR3 extends over 13 amino acids. Trimming took 4 bases from V and 8 from J, leaving 12 bases between them. Germline V gives CDR1 SGDLS, CDR2 YYNGEE.

The V call is TRBV4-3, the J call TRBJ1-2, with D possibly matching TRBD1 (6 bases). CDR3 size: 14 residues. Trimming removed 4 bases from V and 4 bases from J, with 13 bases in between. Germline lookup yields CDR1 LGHNA and CDR2 YSLEER. Written as DNA, the CDR3 is TGCGCCAGCAGCCCAGAGACAGGTCTCTATGGCTACACCTTC. Translated, it gives CASSPETGLYGYTF.

The rearrangement joins TRBV29-1 to TRBJ2-2, with D unclear. The CDR3 sequence is 13 residues long. Germline V gene sequence: CDR1 SQVTM, CDR2 ANQGSEA. Trimming took 4 bases from V and 7 from J, leaving 13 bases between them. This chain's CDR3 is CSVAPVGNGELFF. DNA for the CDR3: TGCAGCGTTGCCCCTGTTGGCAACGGGGAGCTGTTTTTT.

The chain links TRBV6-5 to TRBJ2-2; D gene unclear. The germline CDR1 and CDR2 sequences are MNHEY and SVGAGI. The ends were cut back, 7 bases at V and 5 bases at J, with 17 bases in the middle. The CDR3 consists of 15 residues. The CDR3 DNA follows: TGTGCCAGCACCCAGCACTCAGCCGTAACCGGGGAGCTGTTTTTT. It codes for CASTQHSAVTGELFF.

This chain uses TRBV11-2 with TRBJ2-5; D is undetermined. The CDR3 is 14 amino acids. The V and J ends lost 0 bases and 5 bases respectively, with 10 bases between them. Germline CDR1 and CDR2: SGHAT and FQNNGV. The CDR3 reads CASSLDFVGETQYF. For the CDR3, the DNA is TGTGCCAGCAGCTTAGATTTCGTCGGGGAGACCCAGTACTTC.

The V call is TRBV29-1, the J call TRBJ1-4; tentative D call: TRBD1 (5 bases). The CDR3 contains 13 residues. The V gene's germline CDR1 is SQVTM and CDR2 ANQGSEA. Trimming cost V 4 bases and J 7 bases, with 13 bases left between them. The CDR3, as DNA: TGCAGCGTTGTTCTGGGGCTTGGTGAAAAACTGTTTTTT. Protein product: CSVVLGLGEKLFF.

This rearrangement joins TRBV28 to TRBJ1-1; D unclear. The CDR3 sequence is 16 residues long. V dropped 6 bases and J dropped 0 bases, with 17 bases sitting between them. Germline CDR1 reads MDHEN; CDR2 reads SYDVKM. The CDR3 region has the DNA TGTGCCAGCAGCTATTTAGACCGGACGGTGAACACTGAAGCTTTCTTT. As protein: CASSYLDRTVNTEAFF.

The chain uses TRBV11-2 and TRBJ1-2; D is undetermined. V was trimmed by 5 bases and J by 6 bases, leaving 13 bases between them. The CDR3 sequence is 13 residues long. The V gene's germline CDR1 is SGHAT and CDR2 FQNNGV. The CDR3 DNA sequence: TGTGCCAGCAGCGCGGACCCTGGGAATGGCTACACCTTC. Residues: CASSADPGNGYTF.